This TCR beta chain originates from a study of CD8+ T cells in alopecia areata. Study-wide context: Treated patients received oral tofacitinib, 5 to 10 mg twice daily. The protocol delivered tofacitinib for 6 to 18 months, then withdrew it for 6 months. Points from the study as a whole: Researchers report lesional scalp, most notably alopecia totalis/universalis, outstripped normal scalp in clonality.

Treatment reported: oral pan-JAK inhibitor, 5-10 mg twice daily. Lesional scalp punch biopsies and peripheral blood came from alopecia areata patients. Extracted RNA was reverse transcribed into cDNA, the sequencing template. Clones were sequenced by immunoSEQ multiplex PCR, and TCRdb holds only the in-frame ones, with some missing. This table has around 100,000 clones, 50% to 65% appearing once. In germline, CDR1 is MGHDK, CDR2 SYGVNS. Trimming at V came to 8 bases and at J to 4 bases, leaving 5 bases not matched to a gene. This CDR3 region has 12 residues. This clone was detected a few times. Its antigen is unknown.

The V gene is TRBV25-1, the J gene TRBJ2-7, with 7 bases matching TRBD1. This clonotype originated in a human donor with alopecia areata. This material consisted of CD4+ T cells sorted from blood, taken at week 24, from a patient treated with tofacitinib. CDR3 protein: CASARQGYEQYF. In nucleotides, the CDR3 is TGTGCCAGCGCCAGACAGGGTTACGAGCAGTACTTC.